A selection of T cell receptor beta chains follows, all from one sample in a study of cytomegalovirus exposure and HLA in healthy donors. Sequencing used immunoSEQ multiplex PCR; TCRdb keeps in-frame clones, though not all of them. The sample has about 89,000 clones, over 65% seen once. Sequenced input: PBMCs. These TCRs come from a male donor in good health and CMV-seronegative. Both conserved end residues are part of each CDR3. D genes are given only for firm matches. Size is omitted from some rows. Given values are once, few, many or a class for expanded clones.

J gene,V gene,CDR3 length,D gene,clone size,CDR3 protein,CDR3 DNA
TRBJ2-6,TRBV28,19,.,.,CASSPQGQGRISGANVLTF,TGTGCCAGCAGTCCCCAGGGGCAGGGAAGAATCTCTGGGGCCAACGTCCTGACTTTC
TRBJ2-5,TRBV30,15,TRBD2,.,CAWSDWEGPGETQYF,TGTGCCTGGAGTGATTGGGAGGGCCCAGGGGAGACCCAGTACTTC
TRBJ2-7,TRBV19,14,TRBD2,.,CASSPGLADYEQYF,TGTGCCAGTAGCCCGGGACTAGCCGACTACGAGCAGTACTTC
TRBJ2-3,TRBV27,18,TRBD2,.,CASSLSGLAGVIPYTQYF,TGTGCCAGCAGTTTATCGGGACTAGCGGGAGTGATCCCTTATACGCAGTATTTT
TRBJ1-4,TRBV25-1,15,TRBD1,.,CASRGQGGGNEKLFF,TGTGCCAGCCGCGGACAGGGTGGGGGGAATGAAAAACTGTTTTTT
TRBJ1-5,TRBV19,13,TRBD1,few,CASGDRANQPQHF,TGTGCCAGCGGGGACAGGGCGAATCAGCCCCAGCATTTT
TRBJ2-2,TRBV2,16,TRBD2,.,CASRWTSGSYTGELFF,TGTGCCAGCAGGTGGACTAGCGGGTCTTATACCGGGGAGCTGTTTTTT
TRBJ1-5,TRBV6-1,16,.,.,CASSEWRGRGNQPQHF,TGTGCCAGCAGTGAGTGGCGGGGGCGTGGCAATCAGCCCCAGCATTTT
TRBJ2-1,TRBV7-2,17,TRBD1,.,CASSLYRGRSSYNEQFF,TGTGCCAGCAGCTTGTATAGGGGGCGAAGCTCCTACAATGAGCAGTTCTTC
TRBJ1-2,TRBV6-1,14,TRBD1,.,CASTPWQGAYGYTF,TGTGCCAGCACTCCCTGGCAGGGGGCGTATGGCTACACCTTC
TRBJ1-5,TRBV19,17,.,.,CASSGRERVVKNQPQHF,TGTGCCAGTAGTGGGCGTGAGCGGGTGGTGAAAAATCAGCCCCAGCATTTT
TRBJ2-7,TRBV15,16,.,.,CATSRVWSTRAYEQYF,TGTGCCACCAGCAGAGTATGGAGTACTAGAGCCTACGAGCAGTACTTC
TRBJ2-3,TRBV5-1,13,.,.,CASARGDTDTQYF,TGCGCCAGCGCACGGGGAGACACAGATACGCAGTATTTT
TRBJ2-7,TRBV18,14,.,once,CASSPPVGGYEQYF,TGTGCCAGCTCACCACCGGTGGGGGGCTACGAGCAGTACTTC
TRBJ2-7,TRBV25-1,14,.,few,CASSETGTTYEQYF,TGTGCCAGCAGTGAAACCGGGACAACCTACGAGCAGTACTTC
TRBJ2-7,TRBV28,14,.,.,CASSPRDQGHEQYF,TGTGCCAGCAGTCCACGGGACCAGGGGCACGAGCAGTACTTC
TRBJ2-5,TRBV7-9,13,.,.,CASSVTNQETQYF,TGTGCCAGCAGCGTGACAAACCAAGAGACCCAGTACTTC
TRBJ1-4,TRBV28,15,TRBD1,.,CASSSTGATNEKLFF,TGTGCCAGCAGTTCTACAGGGGCAACTAATGAAAAACTGTTTTTT
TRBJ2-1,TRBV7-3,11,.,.,CASSLTGEQFF,TGTGCCAGCAGCTTAACCGGTGAGCAGTTCTTC
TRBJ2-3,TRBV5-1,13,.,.,CASSLAGTDTQYF,TGCGCCAGCAGCTTGGCGGGCACAGATACGCAGTATTTT
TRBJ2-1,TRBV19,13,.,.,CASSGVVADEQFF,TGTGCCAGTAGTGGGGTGGTAGCGGATGAGCAGTTCTTC
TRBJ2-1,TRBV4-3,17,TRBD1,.,CASSQDLTGTGNYGQFF,TGCGCCAGCAGCCAAGATTTAACCGGGACAGGGAATTACGGGCAGTTCTTC
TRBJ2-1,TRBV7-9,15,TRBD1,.,CASSFSGQGIDEQFF,TGTGCCAGCAGCTTTTCCGGACAGGGTATCGATGAGCAGTTCTTC
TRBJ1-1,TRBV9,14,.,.,CASSVDSQNTEAFF,TGTGCCAGCAGCGTAGACAGCCAGAACACTGAAGCTTTCTTT
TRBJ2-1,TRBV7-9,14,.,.,CASSLARGPDEQFF,TGTGCCAGCAGCTTAGCGCGGGGGCCAGATGAGCAGTTCTTC
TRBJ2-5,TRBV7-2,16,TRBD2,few,CASSLGLAAGQETQYF,TGTGCCAGCAGCTTAGGACTAGCAGCCGGCCAAGAGACCCAGTACTTC
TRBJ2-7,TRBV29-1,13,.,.,CSVGRETGYEQYF,TGCAGCGTTGGGAGGGAGACAGGGTACGAGCAGTACTTC
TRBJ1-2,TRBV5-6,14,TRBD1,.,CASGPLTGSRGYTF,TGTGCCAGCGGGCCCCTGACAGGGAGTCGTGGCTACACCTTC
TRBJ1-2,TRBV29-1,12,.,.,CSVEGQLEGYTF,TGCAGCGTTGAAGGGCAGCTGGAGGGCTACACCTTC
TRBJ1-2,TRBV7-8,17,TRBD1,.,CASSLVGTGASNYGYTF,TGTGCCAGCAGCTTAGTTGGGACAGGGGCATCTAACTATGGCTACACCTTC
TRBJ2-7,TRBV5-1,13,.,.,CASTPGQGYEQYF,TGCGCCAGCACCCCAGGGCAGGGCTACGAGCAGTACTTC
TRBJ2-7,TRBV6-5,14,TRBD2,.,CASSYSSGRNEQYF,TGTGCCAGCAGTTACTCTAGCGGGAGGAACGAGCAGTACTTC
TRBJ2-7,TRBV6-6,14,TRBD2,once,CASAGTSGSYEQYF,TGTGCCAGCGCCGGGACTAGCGGGAGCTACGAGCAGTACTTC
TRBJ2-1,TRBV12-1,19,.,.,CASSSQTDADFFSYNEQFF,TGTGCCAGCAGCTCCCAGACAGACGCAGACTTCTTCTCCTACAATGAGCAGTTCTTC
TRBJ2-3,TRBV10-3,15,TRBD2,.,CAISATSGSTDTQYF,TGTGCCATCAGTGCCACTAGCGGGAGCACAGATACGCAGTATTTT
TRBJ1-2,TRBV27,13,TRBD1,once,CASSLRQGHGYTF,TGTGCCAGCAGTTTAAGACAGGGGCATGGCTACACCTTC
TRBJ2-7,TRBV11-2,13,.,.,CASSLGGRGEQYF,TGTGCCAGCAGCTTAGGCGGTCGGGGCGAGCAGTACTTC
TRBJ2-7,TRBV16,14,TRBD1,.,CASSHTGGTYEQYF,TGTGCCAGCAGCCATACAGGGGGGACCTACGAGCAGTACTTC
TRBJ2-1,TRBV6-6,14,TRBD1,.,CASLRDSTYNEQFF,TGTGCCTCCCTCCGGGACAGCACCTACAATGAGCAGTTCTTC
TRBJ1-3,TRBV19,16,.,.,CASSIGGAASGNTIYF,TGTGCCAGTAGTATTGGGGGCGCCGCATCTGGAAACACCATATATTTT
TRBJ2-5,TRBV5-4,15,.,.,CASSLASTGLETQYF,TGTGCCAGCAGCTTGGCCTCGACAGGTTTAGAGACCCAGTACTTC
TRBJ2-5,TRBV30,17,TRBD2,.,CAWSPFLNSGQRETQYF,TGTGCCTGGAGTCCGTTCCTTAATAGCGGGCAAAGGGAGACCCAGTACTTC
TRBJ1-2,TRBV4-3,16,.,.,CASSQQIQGVDYGYTF,TGCGCCAGCAGCCAACAAATACAGGGTGTTGACTATGGCTACACCTTC
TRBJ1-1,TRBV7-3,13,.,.,CASSLEGQCEAFF,TGTGCCAGCAGCTTAGAAGGACAGTGTGAAGCTTTCTTT
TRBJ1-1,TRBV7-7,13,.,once,CASSRGPNTEAFF,TGTGCTAGCAGCCGCGGGCCGAACACTGAAGCTTTCTTT
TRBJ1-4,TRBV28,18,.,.,CASSRQDGVPSPNEKLFF,TGTGCCAGCAGTCGACAGGATGGGGTTCCGTCCCCTAATGAAAAACTGTTTTTT
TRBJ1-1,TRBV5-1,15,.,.,CASSLYPGEGTEAFF,TGCGCCAGCAGCTTGTACCCTGGTGAGGGTACTGAAGCTTTCTTT
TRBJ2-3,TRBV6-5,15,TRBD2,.,CASSWRGASTDTQYF,TGTGCCAGCAGCTGGCGGGGGGCCTCCACAGATACGCAGTATTTT
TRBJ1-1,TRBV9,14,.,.,CASSALTENTEAFF,TGTGCCAGCAGCGCCCTGACAGAGAACACTGAAGCTTTCTTT
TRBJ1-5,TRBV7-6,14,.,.,CASSPWGVNQPQHF,TGTGCCAGCAGCCCCTGGGGGGTTAATCAGCCCCAGCATTTT
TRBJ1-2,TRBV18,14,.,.,CASSPLPVEYGYTF,TGTGCCAGCTCACCATTACCAGTGGAGTATGGCTACACCTTC
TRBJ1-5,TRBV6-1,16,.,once,CASSELTGFSNQPQHF,TGTGCCAGCAGTGAACTGACGGGTTTTAGCAATCAGCCCCAGCATTTT